The T cell receptor beta chain described here comes from a study of tumor-infiltrating lymphocytes in localized non-small cell lung cancer. Data came from immunoSEQ multiplex PCR; TCRdb stores just in-frame clones and leaves some out. The table includes about 6,400 clones, roughly 70% detected once. Study conclusions and caveats: Immunotypes IM1 and IM2 had similar TCR-derived T-cell fractions. TCRbeta sequencing showed higher T cell infiltration in tumors than uninvolved lung.

Points on this clone: The target antigen is unknown.

CDR3 length: 15 amino acids. V was shortened by 2 bases and J by 4 bases, with 14 bases between the two germline ends. Germline CDR1 reads SGHTA; CDR2 reads FQGNSA. The chain couples TRBV7-2 to TRBJ1-2; no firm D call. Material: lung tumor tissue. This receptor was identified in a human donor with non-small cell lung cancer. CDR3 protein: CASSLSRVPLYGYTF. Here the CDR3 DNA reads TGTGCCAGCAGCTTATCCCGGGTACCCCTCTATGGCTACACCTTC.